This is a list of T cell receptor beta chains from one sample in a study of CD8+CD57+ T cells in acquired aplastic anemia. From the reads, TCRdb called clonotypes with MiXCR, one entry per CDR3 protein. This table has more than 45,000 distinct CDR3 sequences, roughly 69% appearing once. Sequencing was done on a sample of sorted CD4+, CD8+, or CD8+CD57+ T cells (not recorded which) from PBMCs. The receptors stem from a human donor in good health, serving as a control. The CDR3 runs from the conserved cysteine through the conserved F or W. A D gene is named only where the DNA matches it firmly. For some rows the clone size is stated as once, few or many, or as a class when expanded; others skip it.

j_gene,abundance,v_gene,d_gene,CDR3nt,CDR3aa
TRBJ1-1,.,TRBV2,.,TGTGCCTTCCAGTCCCTTGGCACTGAAGCTTTCTTT,CAFQSLGTEAFF
TRBJ1-4,.,TRBV10-3,.,TGTGCCATCAGTGAGGGACAGACAACTAATGAAAAACTGTTTTTT,CAISEGQTTNEKLFF
TRBJ2-3,.,TRBV12-3/TRBV12-4,.,TGTGCCAGCAGCACCGCCCCGGGGGTCTCCACAGATACGCAGTATTTT,CASSTAPGVSTDTQYF
TRBJ2-4,.,TRBV25-1,.,TGTGCCAGCAGTGCCCCGGGGCGAGACATTCAGTACTTC,CASSAPGRDIQYF
TRBJ1-2,.,TRBV15,.,TGTGCCACCTCCCGAGGCGCGATCTGTGGCTACACCTTC,CATSRGAICGYTF
TRBJ1-5,.,TRBV2,TRBD1,TGTGCCAGCGGTCCCGGGACAGGTTCGGGGGACCAGCCCCAGCATTTT,CASGPGTGSGDQPQHF
TRBJ1-2,.,TRBV15,.,TGTGCCACCAGCGGGCGACAGGCCTATTTGGGCTACACCTTC,CATSGRQAYLGYTF
TRBJ2-2,many,TRBV3-1,.,TGTGCCAGCAGCCTGCACCCTCCGGACGGGGCGGGTAACACCGGGGAGCTGTTTTTT,CASSLHPPDGAGNTGELFF
TRBJ2-7,.,TRBV7-2,TRBD1,TGTGCCAGCAGCCAACAGACAGGGGGATCCTACGAGCAGTACTTC,CASSQQTGGSYEQYF
TRBJ2-3,.,TRBV7-2,.,TGTGCCAGCAGCTTCCGGGGAGATACGCAGTATTTT,CASSFRGDTQYF
TRBJ1-6,once,TRBV19,TRBD1,TGTGCCAGCAGCTACGGACAGGGTACTTCACCCCTCCACTTT,CASSYGQGTSPLHF
TRBJ2-1,.,TRBV25-1,TRBD2,TGTGCCAGCAGTGACAGGACTAGCAGTTACAATGAGCAGTTCTTC,CASSDRTSSYNEQFF
TRBJ1-2,many,TRBV3-1,.,TGTGCCAGCAGCCAAGGATCCTCGGGGGTAGGGTATGGCTACACCTTC,CASSQGSSGVGYGYTF
TRBJ1-6,few,TRBV9,.,TGTGCCAGCAGCCCCCGCGAAGGCAATTCACCCCTCCACTTT,CASSPREGNSPLHF
TRBJ2-3,.,TRBV2,.,TGTGCCAGCAGTGTGGACTACCATGGTGGCACAGATACGCAGTATTTT,CASSVDYHGGTDTQYF
TRBJ2-2,.,TRBV9,.,TGTGCCAGCAGCGTAGGGGGAAGGTCGAACACCGGGGAGCTGTTTTTT,CASSVGGRSNTGELFF